Listed below are T cell receptor beta chains from one sample, sequenced in a study of blood T cells in healthy people across ages. TCRdb redid the calling of the 5' RACE reads with MiXCR, one entry per CDR3 protein. Seen here are about 800,000 distinct CDR3 sequences, about 62% observed once, and the top ten hold around 22%. The source material was blood. These receptors all stem from a man under 40 in good health. Each CDR3 is given with its conserved first and last residue. The D gene is left open where the match is weak. Rows give clone size only sometimes, using once, few, many, or a class for an expanded clone.

j_call,clone_size,d_call,v_call,cdr3_nt,cdr3_aa
TRBJ1-1,-,TRBD1,TRBV6-1,TGTGCCAGCAGGGAGGACAGGGAGAACACTGAAGCTTTCTTT,CASREDRENTEAFF
TRBJ2-6,few,-,TRBV10-3,TGTGCCATCGGTGCTGGGGGGAACTCTGGGGCCAACGTCCTGACTTTC,CAIGAGGNSGANVLTF
TRBJ2-1,-,-,TRBV6-2/TRBV6-3,TGTGCCAGCATGAGGGACCATCCCCCTTCCTACAATGAGCAGTTCTTC,CASMRDHPPSYNEQFF
TRBJ2-1,-,-,TRBV4-1,TGCGCCAGCAGCCAAGAATTAACCGGGTACTCCTACAATGAGCAGTTCTTC,CASSQELTGYSYNEQFF
TRBJ2-1,-,TRBD1,TRBV6-5,TGTGCCAGCAGTTCGGGACAGGGCTGCAATGAGCAGTTCTTC,CASSSGQGCNEQFF
TRBJ2-1,-,-,TRBV6-6,TGTGCCAGCAGTTACTCGACGGGGGATCTCAATGAGCAGTTCTTC,CASSYSTGDLNEQFF
TRBJ2-1,once,TRBD2,TRBV5-1,TGCGCCAGCAGCGCGGGAGCTTACAATGAGCAGTTCTTC,CASSAGAYNEQFF
TRBJ2-2,-,-,TRBV3-1,TGTGCCAGCAGCCAAACAGGGCGAGACGGGGAGCTGTTTTTT,CASSQTGRDGELFF
TRBJ2-1,-,TRBD2,TRBV4-3,TGCGCCAGCAGCCAAGATCAGCGGGAGAGCTACAATGAGCAGTTCTTC,CASSQDQRESYNEQFF
TRBJ1-4,-,-,TRBV4-2,TGTGCCAGCAGGCGGAGACACGGGATTAATGAAAAACTGTTTTTT,CASRRRHGINEKLFF
TRBJ2-1,-,-,TRBV6-2/TRBV6-3,TGTGCCAGCAGTGACCGGATTGGCGGATACGATGAGCAGTTCTTC,CASSDRIGGYDEQFF
TRBJ1-2,-,-,TRBV4-3,TGCGCCAGCAGCCAAGATTTACGGGGGTATTATGGCTACACCTTC,CASSQDLRGYYGYTF
TRBJ2-2,-,-,TRBV29-1,TGCAGCGTTGATGTACAGGGAGACGGGGAGCTGTTTTTT,CSVDVQGDGELFF
TRBJ2-5,few,TRBD1,TRBV6-1,TGTGCCAGCAATATACAACCCCGGGACAGGGGTGATGAGCAGTACTTC,CASNIQPRDRGDEQYF
TRBJ2-1,few,-,TRBV7-9,TGTGCCAGCAGCCCGTTGACCGGGGCCTACAATGAGCAGTTCTTC,CASSPLTGAYNEQFF
TRBJ2-7,-,-,TRBV25-1,TGTGCCAGCAGTGAAACCGGACAGAAATACGAGCAGTACTTC,CASSETGQKYEQYF
TRBJ2-3,-,-,TRBV4-2,TGTGCCAGCAGTGTGGGGGGGCAGACAGATACGCAGTATTTT,CASSVGGQTDTQYF